This T cell receptor beta chain was observed in a study of neurological immune-mediated disorders. General study findings and limits: HTLV-1-associated myelopathy displayed the greatest TCR clonal expansion, and multiple sclerosis exhibited the smallest, lower than that of healthy controls.

The V end lost 5 bases, the J end lost 6 bases, and 11 bases lay between the germline ends. The germline V gene encodes CDR1 DFQATT and CDR2 SNEGSKA (reference sequence). There are 12 residues in the CDR3. This clonotype was observed many times. The target antigen is unknown. Synthesis of cDNA used 5'RACE (with 10-nucleotide random UMIs). TCRdb fed the 5' RACE reads into MiXCR, producing one record per CDR3 protein. Altogether 36,000 or so distinct CDR3 sequences are present, 10% being singletons, with the ten largest covering approximately 7%. This chain uses TRBV20-1 with TRBJ1-5; D perhaps matches TRBD1 (5 bases). This TCR came from a woman aged 25 to 39 with HTLV-1-associated myelopathy (HAM/TSP). The sequencing input was PBMCs. The DNA of the CDR3 is TGCAGTGCTGGGGGGTTCGGTCAGCCCCAGCATTTT. Translating gives CSAGGFGQPQHF.